Listed below are T cell receptor beta chains from one sample, sequenced in a study of blood T cell repertoires in COVID-19. Some clones are missing from TCRdb's copy, which holds only in-frame ones; the method was immunoSEQ multiplex PCR. This sample has a few hundred thousand clones, with 80% to 90% found just once. The sequenced material came from peripheral blood. All receptors derive from a man between 18 and 29 years old with COVID-19, enrolled during active disease. Both conserved end residues are part of each CDR3. A D gene is named only where the DNA matches it firmly. Rows may omit the clone size; those that give it use once, few, many or a size class.

TRBJ2-2,-,TRBD2,TRBV3-1/TRBV3-2,CASSPQLAGDGTGELFF,TGTGCCAGCAGCCCTCAACTAGCGGGAGATGGCACCGGGGAGCTGTTTTTT
TRBJ2-2,-,-,TRBV7-8,CASSPLSARTGELFF,TGTGCCAGCAGCCCCCTTTCTGCTAGAACCGGGGAGCTGTTTTTT
TRBJ1-1,-,-,TRBV4-1,CASSHDVGREAFF,TGCGCCAGCAGCCATGATGTCGGGAGAGAAGCTTTCTTT
TRBJ1-5,-,-,TRBV5-5,CASSLRGGIEYSNQPQHF,TGTGCCAGCAGCTTGCGGGGGGGCATAGAATATAGCAATCAGCCCCAGCATTTT
TRBJ2-7,-,-,TRBV18,CASSPELNSPEQYF,TGTGCCAGCTCACCCGAACTTAACTCTCCCGAGCAGTACTTC
TRBJ2-5,-,TRBD1,TRBV11-3,CASSPGTGTVLETQYF,TGTGCCAGCAGCCCAGGGACAGGGACTGTGTTAGAGACCCAGTACTTC
TRBJ2-5,-,-,TRBV5-6,CASSTWSSYGSTPQETQYF,TGTGCCAGCAGCACCTGGTCTAGTTACGGCTCCACTCCCCAAGAGACCCAGTACTTC
TRBJ2-3,-,TRBD1,TRBV19,CASRDRGATDTQYF,TGTGCCAGTAGGGACAGGGGGGCCACAGATACGCAGTATTTT
TRBJ2-5,-,-,TRBV5-4,CATSIPMETQYF,TGTGCCACCTCGATACCTATGGAGACCCAGTACTTC
TRBJ1-4,-,-,TRBV7-9,CASSYTGLNEKLFF,TGTGCCAGCAGTTATACAGGGTTGAATGAAAAACTGTTTTTT
TRBJ2-2,-,TRBD2,TRBV14,CASSPTSGITGELFF,TGTGCCAGCAGCCCGACTAGCGGCATAACCGGGGAGCTGTTTTTT
TRBJ2-7,-,TRBD2,TRBV7-9,CASSNRLAGVGEQYF,TGTGCCAGCAGCAACCGACTAGCGGGAGTAGGAGAGCAGTACTTC
TRBJ2-1,once,-,TRBV11-3,CAISLPTGYNEQFF,TGTGCCATCTCCCTCCCCACAGGGTACAATGAGCAGTTCTTC
TRBJ2-1,-,TRBD2,TRBV5-4,CASSPNPGTSQISFF,TGTGCCAGCAGCCCTAATCCCGGGACTAGCCAAATTTCGTTCTTC
TRBJ2-3,-,-,TRBV4-2,CASSEGLYTDTQYF,TGTGCCAGCAGCGAGGGACTCTACACAGATACGCAGTATTTT
TRBJ2-2,many,TRBD2,TRBV5-1,CASSLRLAEGGELFF,TGCGCCAGCAGCTTGCGACTAGCGGAGGGCGGGGAGCTGTTTTTT
TRBJ1-2,-,TRBD1,TRBV19,CASSRDSGYYGYTF,TGTGCCAGTAGTCGGGACAGTGGCTATTATGGCTACACCTTC
TRBJ1-2,-,-,TRBV18,CASSFRDTNYGYTF,TGTGCCAGCTCATTCCGGGACACTAACTATGGCTACACCTTC
TRBJ1-2,-,TRBD1,TRBV6-5,CASSREVDRDDGYTF,TGTGCCAGCAGCCGAGAGGTTGACAGGGATGATGGCTACACCTTC
TRBJ2-1,-,TRBD2,TRBV5-1,CASSPGTRSGEQFF,TGCGCCAGCAGCCCGGGGACTAGATCTGGAGAGCAGTTCTTC
TRBJ1-2,once,-,TRBV5-4,CASSLGKGSDYGYTF,TGTGCCAGCAGCTTGGGAAAGGGGTCGGACTATGGCTACACCTTC
TRBJ2-3,few,-,TRBV5-4,CASSFGGGTDTQYF,TGTGCCAGCAGCTTCGGAGGGGGCACAGATACGCAGTATTTT
TRBJ2-7,-,TRBD1,TRBV27,CASSKQGAIEQYF,TGTGCCAGCAGCAAACAGGGGGCAATCGAGCAGTACTTC
TRBJ2-1,-,-,TRBV24-1,CATSNGGSYNEQFF,TGTGCCACCAGCAACGGAGGATCCTACAATGAGCAGTTCTTC